Here is one T cell receptor (beta chain) with its context. Treatment meaning: roughly 19 received Ad26.COV2.S at low or high dose, single or two shots; 5 received placebo; per-sample allocation not given. All samples were drawn on day 63, counting from the first vaccine or placebo injection. CDR1 is GTSNPN, CDR2 SVGIG, per germline (reference sequence). V dropped 2 bases and J dropped 4 bases, with 9 bases sitting between them. The CDR3 totals 14 residues. The data were obtained in a study of Ad26.COV2.S vaccination and SARS-CoV-2 variants. Some clones are missing from TCRdb's copy, which holds only in-frame ones; the method was immunoSEQ multiplex PCR. The sample yields roughly 420,000 clones, roughly 90% seen once.

The chain links TRBV30 to TRBJ1-6; perhaps TRBD1 as D (5 bases). This sequence originates from a person aged 18-65 years who received the Ad26.COV2.S COVID-19 vaccine or a placebo. Specimen: peripheral blood, collected in a trial of Ad26.COV2.S vaccine versus placebo. DNA of the CDR3: TGTGCCTGGAGTACGGGACCGTATAATTCACCCCTCCACTTT. Protein: CAWSTGPYNSPLHF. Combining the CDR3 with reference TRBV30 and TRBJ1-6 gives the whole variable domain SQTIHQWPATLVQPVGSPLSLECTVEGTSNPNLYWYRQAAGRGLQLLFYSVGIGQISSEVPQNLSASRPQDRQFILSSKKLLLSDSGFYLCAWSTGPYNSPLHFGNGTRLTVT.